The clone carrying this T cell receptor (beta chain) was observed a single time. Germline V gene data show CDR1 as SGHNT and CDR2 as YYREEE (reference sequence). The V end was cut by 5 bases, the J end by 0 bases, with 11 bases between. The CDR3 contains 14 residues. This entry belongs to a study of beta chain features in type 1 diabetes. The sequenced template was cDNA made from the entire isolated RNA. Measured with immunoSEQ multiplex PCR; TCRdb has only the in-frame clones, and not every one. The sample lists roughly 450,000 clones; around 14% were seen once. The sequence came from a man aged 25-40 years in good health. The sample consisted of naive CD4+ T cells from blood. The chain carries TRBV5-4 and TRBJ1-2; D unresolved. This CDR3 reads CASRPDGPNYGYTF. The CDR3 coding sequence is TGTGCCAGCAGACCAGACGGCCCTAACTATGGCTACACCTTC.